The entry that follows covers one TCR beta chain sequence. Its antigen is still unknown. No much larger clone is present one base from it, and per-base qualities are unavailable. These data originate in a study of blood T cell repertoires in COVID-19 (dated by TCRdb to the early 2020s). As for the study more broadly: The collaborator samples originated in the United States, Italy and Spain and spanned the acute and convalescent phases of COVID-19. The sample metadata nearly always contained a de-identified subject ID, COVID-19 status, age in years and sex. A freely available public database, intended as a resource for researchers studying the immune response to SARS-CoV-2, is where the repertoires were released. HLA class I and class II types, where available, came from metadata supplied by the sample provider rather than from assay-based typing. Samples came from the ongoing ImmuneRACE study (first 160 participants) plus 1,254 subjects from 6 global collaborators. The material from the prospective study consisted of cDNA or gDNA derived from T cells, B-cell-depleted T cells, or PBMCs. Subjects who had been exposed to COVID-19, were actively infected with it, or had recovered from it provided the deeply sampled blood TCRbeta repertoires that made up the dataset.

TCRbeta CDR3 regions were amplified from genomic DNA using the immunoSEQ Assay, a bias-controlled multiplex PCR. On the authors' methods: The number of nucleated cells in each sample was estimated from the amplification of reference gene primers within the assay. To quantify the absolute abundance of each unique TCRbeta CDR3 rearrangement, sequence reads were collapsed and filtered. For each sample, productive Simpson clonality was calculated as the square root of Simpson's diversity index over productive rearrangements. The table comes from immuneACCESS by way of TCRdb, which keeps in-frame sequences with V and J called. Part of the clones is missing from these tables; in studies checked, under half for an unresolved V gene and the rest for unknown reasons. The DNA gave D and trimming, while V, J and clone size come from that table. For this sample the table gives a few hundred thousand clones, of which 88% were detected only once. Of the sample, under 9.5% falls within the top ten clones.

General findings and caveats noted by the study authors: The quantity of clinical and demographic metadata differed by source and by participant and was supplied without curation.

In the prospective study, participants were roughly 18 to 100 years old, resided in under 30 geographic areas of the United States, and were enrolled through a virtual design. To assign participants to cohorts, the prospective study relied on clinical history that participants themselves reported in a screening survey and a study questionnaire. For ImmuneRACE Cohort 3, a participant was defined as recovered based on two consecutive negative NP/OP PCR tests, clearance by a healthcare professional, or resolution of symptoms. In the prospective study, mobile phlebotomists collected whole blood, serum and a nasopharyngeal or oropharyngeal swab from each participant. Additional blood draws and questionnaires over a roughly two-month period could optionally be provided by prospective study participants. Blood samples from the prospective study were shipped frozen or at room temperature prior to DNA extraction.

Sequences were obtained from PBMCs or T cells enriched from blood (not recorded which). This receptor was obtained from a woman aged 60-75 years who had recovered from COVID-19.

The DNA sequence follows: TGTGCCTCCAAGTGGGGCAGGGTCGATAATTCACCCCTCCACTTT. This translates into CASKWGRVDNSPLHF. The chain couples TRBV6-5 to TRBJ1-6; TRBD1 is perhaps the D gene, given 5 matching bases. For CDR1 and CDR2, the germline V gene lists MNHEY and SVGAGI. Between the V and J ends, shortened by 11 bases and 5 bases respectively, the junction contains 19 bases. The CDR3 runs 15 residues from the cysteine to the phenylalanine. This entry keeps only the CDR3 DNA: 45 bases, framed from base 1.